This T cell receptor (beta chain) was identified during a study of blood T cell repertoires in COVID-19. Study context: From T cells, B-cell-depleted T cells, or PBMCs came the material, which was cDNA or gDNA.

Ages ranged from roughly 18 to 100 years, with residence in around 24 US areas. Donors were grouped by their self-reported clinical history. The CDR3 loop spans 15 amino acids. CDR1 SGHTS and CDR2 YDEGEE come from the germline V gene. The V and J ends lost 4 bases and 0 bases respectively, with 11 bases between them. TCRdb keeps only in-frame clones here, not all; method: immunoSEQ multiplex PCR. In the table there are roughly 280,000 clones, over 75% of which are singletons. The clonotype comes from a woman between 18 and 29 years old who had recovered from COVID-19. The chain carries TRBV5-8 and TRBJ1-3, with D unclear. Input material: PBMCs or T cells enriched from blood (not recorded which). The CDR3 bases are TGTGCCAGCAGCCTAACGAAAAACTCTGGAAACACCATATATTTT. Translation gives CASSLTKNSGNTIYF.